This T cell receptor (beta chain) was captured by sequencing in a study of shared clonotypes between healthy human individuals. Profiled with immunoSEQ multiplex PCR; TCRdb holds only in-frame clones, not every one. In the table there are millions of clones, 85% to 95% of which are singletons. The CDR3 consists of 13 residues. The source of this sequence is a man younger than 35 in good health. Some clones in this sample may be carry-over from other donors' samples. The genes are TRBV7-5 and TRBJ2-7; the table's TRBD2 call for D was not verified on the DNA. TRBV7-5 is an annotated pseudogene. Specimen: naive CD4+ T cells from PBMCs. Described subset: CD45RA+ positively selected. CDR3 loop: CVRSLTVSYEQYF. CDR3 bases: TGTGTCAGAAGTCTCACGGTCTCCTACGAGCAGTACTTC.